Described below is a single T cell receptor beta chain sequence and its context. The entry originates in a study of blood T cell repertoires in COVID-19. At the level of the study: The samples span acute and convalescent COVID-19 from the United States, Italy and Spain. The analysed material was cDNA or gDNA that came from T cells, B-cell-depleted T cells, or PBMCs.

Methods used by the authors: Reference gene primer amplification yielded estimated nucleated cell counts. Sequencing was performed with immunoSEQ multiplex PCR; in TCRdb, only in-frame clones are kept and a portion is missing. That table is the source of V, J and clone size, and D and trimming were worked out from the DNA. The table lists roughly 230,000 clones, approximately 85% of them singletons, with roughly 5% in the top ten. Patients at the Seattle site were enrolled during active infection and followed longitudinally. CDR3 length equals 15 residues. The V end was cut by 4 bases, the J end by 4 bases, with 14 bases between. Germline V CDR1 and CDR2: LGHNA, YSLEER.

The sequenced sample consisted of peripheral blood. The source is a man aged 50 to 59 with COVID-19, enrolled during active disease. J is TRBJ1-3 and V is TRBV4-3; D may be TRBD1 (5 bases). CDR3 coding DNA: TGCGCCAGCAGCCGAGGGACGGCGGGGGGAAACACCATATATTTT. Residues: CASSRGTAGGNTIYF.